The rows below give T cell receptor beta chains drawn from one sample of a study of cytomegalovirus exposure and HLA in healthy donors. Clones were sequenced by immunoSEQ multiplex PCR, and TCRdb holds only the in-frame ones, with some missing. The sample consists of roughly 80,000 clones, 85% to 95% of them appearing once. Input material: PBMCs. These receptors all come from a man aged 18 to 29 in good health and CMV-seronegative. Each CDR3 is given without its conserved first and last residue. The size of a clone is reported for some rows only, either as once, few or many, or as a class for expanded clones.

j_call clone_size cdr3_length v_call cdr3_aa
TRBJ1-2 . 16 TRBV19 ASSIDLSWTVSNYGYT
TRBJ2-7 . 11 TRBV19 ASRQVSSYEQY
TRBJ1-2 . 11 TRBV2 ASSEEGAYGYT
TRBJ2-7 . 14 TRBV5-1 ASSLGPTGEPYEQY
TRBJ1-4 . 14 TRBV7-9 ASSLDSGWRGEKLF
TRBJ2-7 . 9 TRBV5-8 ASSPLHEQY
TRBJ2-5 . 11 TRBV2 ASTTGAGETQY
TRBJ2-2 . 10 TRBV7-8 ASSSRTGELF
TRBJ2-7 . 13 TRBV19 ASSAGGAGGHEQY
TRBJ1-2 . 14 TRBV6-4 ASRPGEGSPFDGYT
TRBJ2-1 . 12 TRBV11-2 ASSFQDRDNEQF
TRBJ2-1 . 15 TRBV12-5 ASGLVDRTGTYNEQF
TRBJ2-4 . 14 TRBV29-1 SVGSHYLLAKNIQY
TRBJ1-2 . 10 TRBV6-5 ASSKGQNGYT
TRBJ1-1 . 12 TRBV4-2 ASSQVGGPREAF
TRBJ1-2 . 11 TRBV25-1 ASSVWGDYGYT
TRBJ1-1 . 13 TRBV5-1 ASSLDGTGKTEAF
TRBJ2-3 . 13 TRBV11-3 ASSLGTGGPDTQY
TRBJ1-2 . 12 TRBV7-2 ASSLDTGDYGYT
TRBJ1-1 . 13 TRBV18 ASSPSEVVGTEAF
TRBJ2-7 . 16 TRBV10-2 ASSGGLAGGLFVYEQY
TRBJ1-1 . 12 TRBV18 ASSPPSYNTEAF
TRBJ1-2 few 10 TRBV30 AWSTTTGGYT
TRBJ2-3 . 13 TRBV10-3 AISETRGSTDTQY
TRBJ1-2 few 13 TRBV19 ASRGLGSLNYGYT
TRBJ2-1 . 15 TRBV5-6 ASSFWEGLADYNEQF
TRBJ1-1 . 10 TRBV29-1 SVPSVSTEAF
TRBJ2-1 . 15 TRBV4-1 ASSQAGLAGAWGEQF
TRBJ1-1 once 10 TRBV10-1 ASSGGNTEAF
TRBJ2-7 . 9 TRBV4-2 ASSQGVEQY
TRBJ1-1 . 11 TRBV5-1 ASSEGAWTEAF
TRBJ2-5 . 15 TRBV11-2 ASSLGTLAGVQETQY
TRBJ2-7 . 14 TRBV18 ASSPPGRGRQDEQY
TRBJ1-3 . 12 TRBV10-3 ATGGGASGNTIY
TRBJ1-3 . 13 TRBV6-5 ASSYSYSSGNTIY
TRBJ1-2 . 13 TRBV18 ASSPLPQPNYGYT
TRBJ1-2 . 13 TRBV15 ATSREPGQRYGYT
TRBJ1-3 . 12 TRBV7-2 ASSLGASGNTIY
TRBJ1-2 . 11 TRBV27 ASSADRGFGYT
TRBJ1-1 . 12 TRBV7-9 ASSSGTLNTEAF
TRBJ1-5 . 13 TRBV5-1 ASSPGRQSNQPQH
TRBJ2-1 . 14 TRBV5-4 ASRSDTGGPRNEQF
TRBJ1-4 once 12 TRBV30 AWAPGQEDEKLF
TRBJ2-7 . 10 TRBV5-1 ASGQGGYEQY
. . 14 TRBV11-2 ASSRRLAASSYEQY